This is a list of T cell receptor beta chains from one sample in a study of T cell responses to AZD1222 COVID-19 vaccine. TCRdb keeps only in-frame clones here, not all; method: immunoSEQ multiplex PCR. The sample lists tens of thousands of clones, over 80% occurring once. Material: peripheral blood, obtained 28 days after the second AZD1222 dose. Every receptor here comes from an adult who received the AZD1222 COVID-19 vaccine. CDR3s include the opening cysteine and the closing phenylalanine or tryptophan. Fields, in order: D gene, clone size, V gene, J gene, CDR3 DNA, CDR3 protein. D genes are given only for firm matches. Clone size is stated in some rows and not others, as once, few, many or a class when expanded.

-,-,TRBV19,TRBJ1-4,TGTGCCAGTAGTATAGTTCCGGGGAATGAAAAACTGTTTTTT,CASSIVPGNEKLFF
TRBD1,-,TRBV24-1,TRBJ1-5,TGTGCCACCAGTGCCCAGGGGGGGACTCAGCCCCAGCATTTT,CATSAQGGTQPQHF
-,-,TRBV27,TRBJ2-7,TGTGCCAGCAGTAACGCAATAGGGACTGCATACGAGCAGTACTTC,CASSNAIGTAYEQYF
-,-,TRBV7-9,TRBJ2-5,TGTGCCAGCAGCTTAACGAGGGGTTTAGAGACCCAGTACTTC,CASSLTRGLETQYF
TRBD1,-,TRBV11-2,TRBJ1-2,TGTGCCAGCAGCTTAGCCGGACAGGGGGCGAGGGGCTACACCTTC,CASSLAGQGARGYTF
TRBD2,-,TRBV28,TRBJ2-5,TGTGCCAGCAGTTTCTGGGGGAGCGGGGGCACGGAGACCCAGTACTTC,CASSFWGSGGTETQYF
-,-,TRBV5-1,TRBJ2-3,TGCGCCAGCAGTACCTCAACTAGCACAGATACGCAGTATTTT,CASSTSTSTDTQYF
-,-,TRBV20-1,TRBJ2-3,TGCAGTGCTACAGGGGCAGATACGCAGTATTTT,CSATGADTQYF
-,-,TRBV28,TRBJ1-4,TGTGCCAGCAGTTTAGACGGGTTGACTAATGAAAAACTGTTTTTT,CASSLDGLTNEKLFF
TRBD1,-,TRBV5-4,TRBJ1-1,TGTGCCAGCAGCTCCCGGACAGGGCCGAACACTGAAGCTTTCTTT,CASSSRTGPNTEAFF
-,few,TRBV30,TRBJ2-1,TGTGCCTGGATGAGGGAGAACTATGAGCAGTTCTTC,CAWMRENYEQFF
-,-,TRBV27,TRBJ1-5,TGTGCCAGCAGTCCCGCCGCGCGCCGCAGCTATAGCAATCAGCCCCAGCATTTT,CASSPAARRSYSNQPQHF
-,-,TRBV6-5,TRBJ1-5,TGTGCCAGCAGTTACGCCGCAAATCAGCCCCAGCATTTT,CASSYAANQPQHF
-,-,TRBV28,TRBJ2-7,TGTGCCAGCAGTCCCCGGACAGAGCAGTACTTC,CASSPRTEQYF
-,-,TRBV21-1,TRBJ2-7,TGTGCCAGCAGTCTCCGGGACAGGGGGCGATACGAGCAGTACTTC,CASSLRDRGRYEQYF
-,-,TRBV12-3/TRBV12-4,TRBJ2-2,TGTGCCAGCAGTTTAATGGAGTCCGGGGAGCTGTTTTTT,CASSLMESGELFF
-,-,TRBV12-3/TRBV12-4,TRBJ2-2,TGTGCCAGCACCCAAAACACCGGGGAGCTGTTTTTT,CASTQNTGELFF
-,few,TRBV6-5,TRBJ2-5,TGTGCCAGCAAGGCGCGGCAAGAGACCCAGTACTTC,CASKARQETQYF
-,-,TRBV5-1,TRBJ1-1,TGCGCCAGCAGCCCCGGGTGGGGCCTCACTGAAGCTTTCTTT,CASSPGWGLTEAFF
TRBD2,-,TRBV6-1,TRBJ2-1,TGTGCCAGCAGTTCCGAGACTAGCGTGATCAGGCTCTTC,CASSSETSVIRLF
-,-,TRBV29-1,TRBJ1-4,TGCAGCGTTACCGGGCAGGGTAATGAAAAACTGTTTTTT,CSVTGQGNEKLFF
-,once,TRBV9,TRBJ1-1,TGTGCCAGCAGCGTAGGCCCCAGGGAGGGTTTGGCTGAAGCTTTCTTT,CASSVGPREGLAEAFF
-,-,TRBV4-1,TRBJ2-3,TGCGCCAGCAGCGAAGAAGGAGGGGGGCGCACAGATACGCAGTATTTT,CASSEEGGGRTDTQYF
TRBD2,once,TRBV18,TRBJ2-7,TGTGCCAGCTCACCGGCTAGCGGAACCTACGAGCAGTACTTC,CASSPASGTYEQYF
-,-,TRBV7-8,TRBJ1-5,TGTGCCAGCAGCTTATATGTGGGGATTAGCAATCAGCCCCAGCATTTT,CASSLYVGISNQPQHF
-,-,TRBV24-1,TRBJ2-4,TGTGCCACCACCCCCCCAGCAGGGGCCAAAAACATTCAGTACTTC,CATTPPAGAKNIQYF
-,-,TRBV23-1,TRBJ1-1,TGCGCCAGCACCACACCCTCCATAGAGCCGAACACTGAAGCTTTCTTT,CASTTPSIEPNTEAFF
-,-,TRBV5-4,TRBJ2-2,TGTGCCAGCAGCGCCACTAGATTACAGAACACCGGGGAGCTGTTTTTT,CASSATRLQNTGELFF
-,-,TRBV5-1,TRBJ1-6,TGCGCCAGCTTCCCCCCCGGTGGAAAAGGGTATAATTCACCCCTCCACTTT,CASFPPGGKGYNSPLHF
-,-,TRBV19,TRBJ1-5,TGTGCCAGTAGCGTACCGGGACAAGGCAATCAGCCCCAGCATTTT,CASSVPGQGNQPQHF
-,-,TRBV30,TRBJ2-7,TGTGCCTGCTTGCTAGACCTGGACCGTTCTTCCTACGAGCAGTACTTC,CACLLDLDRSSYEQYF
TRBD2,-,TRBV18,TRBJ2-3,TGTGCCAGCTCACTTGGGACTAGCGACCTCCCTAGTACGCAGTATTTT,CASSLGTSDLPSTQYF
-,-,TRBV30,TRBJ1-3,TGTGCCTGGAGTGTGGCCCAGGGGTCCTCTGGAAACACCATATATTTT,CAWSVAQGSSGNTIYF
-,-,TRBV4-2,TRBJ2-2,TGTGCCAGCAGCCAAGACGAGGGGCGCGCCTCCGGGGAGCTGTTTTTT,CASSQDEGRASGELFF
-,-,TRBV30,TRBJ2-5,TGTGCCTGGAGTGCTCTGGCCACCCAAGAGACCCAGTACTTC,CAWSALATQETQYF
-,-,TRBV28,TRBJ1-4,TGTGCCAGCAGTTTCCGTGAAAAACTGTTTTTT,CASSFREKLFF
TRBD1,few,TRBV5-6,TRBJ2-7,TGTGCCAGCAGCTTGGGGACAGGGACCTACGAGCAGTACTTC,CASSLGTGTYEQYF
-,-,TRBV28,TRBJ1-5,TGTGCCAGCAGCCATCCCCGGGACCCAGATAGCAATCAGCCCCAGCATTTT,CASSHPRDPDSNQPQHF
-,-,TRBV28,TRBJ1-2,TGTGCCAGCAGTTTAACTGCAGGCGCCTATGGCTACACCTTC,CASSLTAGAYGYTF
-,-,TRBV28,TRBJ1-4,TGTGCCAGCAGTTTTGGGGTTATTGGCGAAAAACTGTTTTTT,CASSFGVIGEKLFF
-,-,TRBV21-1,TRBJ2-3,TGTGCCAGCAGCAAAGACCCCCGGACTAGCGGATGCACAGATACGCAGTATTTT,CASSKDPRTSGCTDTQYF
-,few,TRBV5-1,TRBJ2-7,TGCGCCAGCAGCCGGACGGCTCTGGACGAGCAGTACTTC,CASSRTALDEQYF
TRBD1,-,TRBV5-6,TRBJ2-7,TGTGCCAGCAGCTTCGGGACAGGGACCTACGAGCAGTACTTC,CASSFGTGTYEQYF
TRBD2,-,TRBV28,TRBJ2-7,TGTGCCAGCAGGGGGCCTAGCGGGAGCTCGAGGTGGGAGCAGTACTTC,CASRGPSGSSRWEQYF
-,-,TRBV2,TRBJ1-1,TGTGCCAGCAGTGAGGAGTTTATGAACACTGAAGCTTTCTTT,CASSEEFMNTEAFF
TRBD2,-,TRBV5-6,TRBJ2-1,TGTGCCAGCAGCTCCGGGGAATTACGGCTAGCGGGAGGGAATGAGCAGTTCTTC,CASSSGELRLAGGNEQFF
TRBD2,-,TRBV5-4,TRBJ2-6,TGTGCCAGCAGCCCCGGGGGGGCTGGGGCCAACGTCCTGACTTTC,CASSPGGAGANVLTF
TRBD2,few,TRBV5-1,TRBJ2-3,TGCGCCAGCAGCTTGGCTAGGGGCAGCGGGAATTTAGCAGATACGCAGTATTTT,CASSLARGSGNLADTQYF
TRBD1,-,TRBV6-5,TRBJ1-5,TGTGCCAGCAGACTGACAGGGATGCCCAATCAGCCCCAGCATTTT,CASRLTGMPNQPQHF